A single sample gave rise to the 15 T cell receptor beta chains below, sequenced in a study of T cell repertoires in cytomegalovirus infection. No antigen is known for these receptors. One entry per CDR3 protein results from TCRdb running MiXCR on the reads. Altogether roughly 920,000 distinct CDR3 sequences are present, around 32% being singletons, with the ten largest covering roughly 13%. Sequencing was performed on cultured CD8+ T cells from PBMCs, taken from culture after CMV antigen stimulation. The receptors were sampled from a human donor in good health (CMV status not recorded). Some clones in this sample may be carry-over from other donors' samples.

This clonotype was found a few times. The rearrangement links TRBV7-6 to TRBJ2-1; D possibly uses TRBD1 or TRBD2 (5 bases each). The CDR3 is 17 residues long. Germline CDR1 reads SGHVS; CDR2 reads FNYEAQ. V shed 2 bases and J shed 6 bases, with 20 bases lying between them. CDR3: CASSLNGVPRGSNEQFF. Written as DNA, the CDR3 is TGTGCCAGCAGCTTAAATGGGGTCCCGAGGGGCTCCAATGAGCAGTTCTTC.

This rearrangement joins TRBV6-2 or TRBV6-3 to TRBJ2-7; weak D call: TRBD2 (6 bases). The CDR3 is made up of 18 amino acids. V lost 0 bases to trimming and J lost 2 bases, with 20 bases between them. Germline loops: CDR1 MNHEY, CDR2 SVGEGT. CDR3 DNA: TGTGCCAGCAGTTACTCGAGGCGGGGAGGCGAGGGAGCCTACGAGCAGTACGTC. It encodes CASSYSRRGGEGAYEQYV.

The chain has TRBV10-3 and TRBJ2-7; 7 bases line up with TRBD2. This CDR3 comprises 14 residues. The V gene end was trimmed by 0 bases and the J gene end by 3 bases; junction bases not matched to a gene: 2. Germline V lookup: CDR1 ENHRY, CDR2 SYGVKD. The CDR3 bases are TGTGCCATCAGTGAGTCGGCGGGGGTCTACGAGCAGTACTTC. The encoded protein is CAISESAGVYEQYF.

This clonotype has more than one count but fewer than ten. This chain links TRBV6-1 with TRBJ2-1; 12 bases match TRBD2. This CDR3 spans 15 amino acids. Germline V gene data show CDR1 as MNHNS and CDR2 as SASEGT. The V gene end was trimmed by 6 bases and the J gene end by 7 bases; junction bases not matched to a gene: 7. The CDR3 loop reads CASRELAGGVNEQFF. CDR3 nucleotides: TGTGCCAGCAGGGAACTAGCGGGGGGTGTAAATGAGCAGTTCTTC.

This clonotype was seen repeatedly, ten times or more. The chain combines TRBV12-5 with TRBJ2-2; D may match TRBD1 or TRBD2 (5 bases each). Germline-derived CDR1 and CDR2 are LGHNT and FRNRAP. This CDR3 contains 16 residues. Trimming removed 4 bases at V and 1 base at J, with 13 bases between. The CDR3 sequence is CASGSHMGVNTGELFF. The DNA of the CDR3 is TGTGCTAGTGGTTCCCACATGGGGGTGAACACCGGGGAGCTGTTTTTT.

J is TRBJ1-2 and V is TRBV4-3; D gene ambiguous. The CDR3 is 14 residues long. Trimming took off 0 bases at V and 0 bases at J, with 5 bases between the two ends. In germline, CDR1 is LGHNA, CDR2 YSLEER. The CDR3 is CASSQDLANYGYTF. DNA of the CDR3: TGCGCCAGCAGCCAAGATTTAGCTAACTATGGCTACACCTTC.

In its sample, this clonotype was seen a few times. The chain is built from TRBV27 and TRBJ1-1, with TRBD1 matching 8 bases. Germline V gene lookup returns CDR1 MNHEY and CDR2 SMNVEV (reference sequence). With V trimmed by 10 bases and J by 0 bases, 4 bases remained unmatched. The CDR3 consists of 13 residues. DNA of the CDR3: TGTGCCACCGGGACAGGCATGAACACTGAAGCTTTCTTT. Its translation is CATGTGMNTEAFF.

V is TRBV6-8 and J is TRBJ2-5; TRBD2 aligns across 9 bases. The CDR3 runs 15 residues. CDR1 MNHGY and CDR2 SAAAGT come from the germline V gene. Trimming at V came to 7 bases and at J to 5 bases, leaving 11 bases not matched to a gene. For the CDR3, the DNA is TGTGCCAGCACCTACAGGCGGGGGGGCCGGGAGACCCAGTACTTC. Translation: CASTYRRGGRETQYF.

V usage is TRBV4-1 and J usage is TRBJ2-2; 12 bases are a match to TRBD2. Germline V lookup: CDR1 MGHRA, CDR2 YSYEKL. This CDR3 spans 18 amino acids. V lost 2 bases and J lost 5; bases outside the gene matches: 9. In DNA, the CDR3 is TGCGCCAGCAGCCAACAAATTCTAGCGGGGGGGCAGACCGGGGAGCTGTTTTTT. As protein: CASSQQILAGGQTGELFF.

This chain connects TRBV9 to TRBJ2-1; 7 bases are shared with TRBD1. This CDR3 has 17 residues. Germline CDR1 reads SGDLS; CDR2 reads YYNGEE. V was clipped by 2 bases and J by 0 bases; unmatched bases: 8. The CDR3 nucleotides read TGTGCCAGCAGCGTGCCGTCAGGGGGTACCTCCTACAATGAGCAGTTCTTC. This sequence encodes CASSVPSGGTSYNEQFF.

The table lists this clonotype with a few counts. The rearrangement joins TRBV10-3 to TRBJ1-1, with TRBD1 matching 8 bases. This CDR3 spans 15 amino acids. Germline CDR1 is ENHRY and CDR2 is SYGVKD. Trimming took 2 bases from V and 5 from J; bases not matched to a gene: 7. The CDR3 nucleotides read TGTGCCATCAGTGAGACACAGACAGGGGAAACTGAAGCTTTCTTT. Translation: CAISETQTGETEAFF.

This clonotype was observed many times. The V and J genes are TRBV7-8 and TRBJ2-1, with D perhaps TRBD1 or TRBD2 (5 bases each). V was cut by 1 base and J by 0 bases, with 10 bases left in between. In germline, CDR1 is SGHVS, CDR2 FQNEAQ. The CDR3 consists of 16 residues. The CDR3 reads CASSLEMGDSYNEQFF. CDR3 nucleotides: TGTGCCAGCAGCTTAGAAATGGGGGACTCCTACAATGAGCAGTTCTTC.

This clonotype was counted at least ten times. This chain links TRBV7-9 with TRBJ1-4; D is ambiguous. This CDR3 comprises 13 residues. The V gene lost 1 base and the J gene lost 5 bases, with 5 bases spanning the gap. Germline CDR1 is SEHNR and CDR2 is FQNEAQ (reference sequence). The CDR3 spells CASSLVFNEKLFF. CDR3 nucleotides: TGTGCCAGCAGCTTAGTCTTCAATGAAAAACTGTTTTTT.

The V call is TRBV7-8, the J call TRBJ2-1; the match to TRBD2 covers 9 bases. The CDR3 runs 13 residues. Germline-derived CDR1 and CDR2 are SGHVS and FQNEAQ. After removal of 4 bases from V and 8 bases from J, the junction contained 3 bases not matched to a gene. The CDR3 DNA reads as TGTGCCAGCAGCTGGGGCGGGGGGGATGAGCAGTTCTTC. Its protein is CASSWGGGDEQFF. The full variable domain, completed using reference TRBV7-8 and TRBJ2-1, is GAGVSQSPRYKVAKRGQDVALRCDPISGHVSLFWYQQALGQGPEFLTYFQNEAQLDKSGLPSDRFFAERPEGSVSTLKIQRTQQEDSAVYLCASSWGGGDEQFFGPGTRLTVL.

This clonotype was observed a few times. The chain links TRBV19 to TRBJ1-5; 7 bases align to TRBD1. V dropped 7 bases and J dropped 1; count of bases not matched to a gene: 4. The CDR3 spans 14 residues. Germline values: CDR1 LNHDA, CDR2 SQIVND (reference sequence). The CDR3 coding sequence is TGTGCCAGTATCGCAGGGGGAAGCAATCAGCCCCAGCATTTT. Translating it yields CASIAGGSNQPQHF. The entire variable domain, with the rest obtained from reference TRBV19 and TRBJ1-5, is as follows: DGGITQSPKYLFRKEGQNVTLSCEQNLNHDAMYWYRQDPGQGLRLIYYSQIVNDFQKGDIAEGYSVSREKKESFPLTVTSAQKNPTAFYLCASIAGGSNQPQHFGDGTRLSIL.